A selection of T cell receptor beta chains follows, all from one sample in a study of OX40 agonist ivuxolimab in advanced cancers. Produced via immunoSEQ multiplex PCR; TCRdb's table is partial and in-frame only. The data hold some 77,000 clones, with around 82% observed a single time. The material sequenced was CD4+ or CD8+ T cells sorted from blood, taken in a trial of the OX40 agonist ivuxolimab. The origin of the receptors is an adult with an advanced solid tumor such as melanoma, head and neck, liver or kidney cancer. The CDR3 runs from the conserved cysteine through the conserved F or W. Fields, in order: J gene, V gene, D gene, clone size, CDR3 DNA, CDR3 protein. A D gene is named only where the DNA matches it firmly. The listing skips clone size in some rows; elsewhere it reads once, few, many or a size class.

j_call: TRBJ2-7
v_call: TRBV5-1
d_call: NA
clone_size: NA
cdr3_nt: TGCGCCAGCAGCTTACGGACAGACGGGACCGAGCAGTACTTC
cdr3_aa: CASSLRTDGTEQYF

j_call: TRBJ2-2
v_call: TRBV5-4
d_call: NA
clone_size: NA
cdr3_nt: TGTGCCAGCAGCGTGACTAGGTATACCGGGGAGCTGTTTTTT
cdr3_aa: CASSVTRYTGELFF

j_call: TRBJ2-4
v_call: TRBV28
d_call: TRBD2
clone_size: NA
cdr3_nt: TGTGCCAGCAGCCCCCGCAGCGGGGCCATTCAGTACTTC
cdr3_aa: CASSPRSGAIQYF

j_call: TRBJ2-7
v_call: TRBV21-1
d_call: NA
clone_size: once
cdr3_nt: TGTGCCAGCAGCCGATCTCTAGAGGCGGGAGGTTCCTACGAGCAGTACTTC
cdr3_aa: CASSRSLEAGGSYEQYF

j_call: TRBJ1-2
v_call: TRBV5-6
d_call: NA
clone_size: NA
cdr3_nt: TGTGCCAGCAGCTTGATTGTCGGCAGGGCGGCTCGGGGCTACACCTTC
cdr3_aa: CASSLIVGRAARGYTF

j_call: TRBJ2-7
v_call: TRBV7-2
d_call: TRBD1
clone_size: NA
cdr3_nt: TGTGCCAGCACCTCGACAGGGGGCGAGCAGTACTTC
cdr3_aa: CASTSTGGEQYF

j_call: TRBJ2-5
v_call: TRBV28
d_call: TRBD2
clone_size: NA
cdr3_nt: TGTGCCAGCAGTTCCACTAGCGGGGGGGCTTTCCAAGAGACCCAGTACTTC
cdr3_aa: CASSSTSGGAFQETQYF

j_call: TRBJ2-3
v_call: TRBV7-2
d_call: NA
clone_size: NA
cdr3_nt: TGTGCCAGCAGCAGCTTCACAGATACGCAGTATTTT
cdr3_aa: CASSSFTDTQYF

j_call: TRBJ1-2
v_call: TRBV6-1
d_call: NA
clone_size: NA
cdr3_nt: TGTGCCAGCAGTGAACTCCAGGGCCTTAGTGGCTACACCTTC
cdr3_aa: CASSELQGLSGYTF

j_call: TRBJ2-5
v_call: TRBV5-1
d_call: NA
clone_size: NA
cdr3_nt: TGCGCCAGCAGCTTGAACGGGAAAGAGACCCAGTACTTC
cdr3_aa: CASSLNGKETQYF

j_call: TRBJ2-5
v_call: TRBV15
d_call: TRBD2
clone_size: NA
cdr3_nt: TGTGCCACCAGCAGAGAGGGGGGGAACCAAGAGACCCAGTACTTC
cdr3_aa: CATSREGGNQETQYF

j_call: TRBJ2-7
v_call: TRBV5-6
d_call: TRBD1
clone_size: NA
cdr3_nt: TGTGCCAGCAGCTTGATGGGACAGGCCATCTACGAGCAGTACTTC
cdr3_aa: CASSLMGQAIYEQYF